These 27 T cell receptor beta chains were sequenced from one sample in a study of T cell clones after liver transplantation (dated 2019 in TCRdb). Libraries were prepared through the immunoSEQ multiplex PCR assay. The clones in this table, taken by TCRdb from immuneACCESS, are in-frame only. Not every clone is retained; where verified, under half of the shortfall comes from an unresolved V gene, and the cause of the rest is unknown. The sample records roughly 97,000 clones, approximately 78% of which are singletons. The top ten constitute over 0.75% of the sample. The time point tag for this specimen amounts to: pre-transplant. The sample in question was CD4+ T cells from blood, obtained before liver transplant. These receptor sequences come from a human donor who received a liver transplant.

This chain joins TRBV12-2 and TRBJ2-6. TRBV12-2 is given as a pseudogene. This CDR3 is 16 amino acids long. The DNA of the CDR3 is TGTGCAAGTCGCTTAGACGTCCTTTCTGGGGCCAACGTCCTGACTTTC. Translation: CASRLDVLSGANVLTF.

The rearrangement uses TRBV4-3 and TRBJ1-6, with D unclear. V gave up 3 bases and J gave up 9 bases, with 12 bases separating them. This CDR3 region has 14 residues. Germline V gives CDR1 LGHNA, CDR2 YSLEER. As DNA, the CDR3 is TGCGCCAGCAGCCAGGCCCCTGCTCTTTCACCCCTCCACTTT. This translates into CASSQAPALSPLHF.

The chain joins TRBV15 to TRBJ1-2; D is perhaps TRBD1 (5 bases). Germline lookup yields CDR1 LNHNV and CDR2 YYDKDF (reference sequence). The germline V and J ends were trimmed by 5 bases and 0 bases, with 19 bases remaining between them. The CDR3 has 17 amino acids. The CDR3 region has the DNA TGTGCCACCAGCCCACGGAGGGAGGGGAGGGCTAACTATGGCTACACCTTC. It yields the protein CATSPRREGRANYGYTF.

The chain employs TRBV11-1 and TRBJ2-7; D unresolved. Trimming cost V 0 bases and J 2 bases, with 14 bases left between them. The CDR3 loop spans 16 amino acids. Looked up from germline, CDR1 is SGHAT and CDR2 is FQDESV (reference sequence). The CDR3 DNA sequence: TGTGCCAGCAGCTTAGCTTTCGGTGGCCAGGCCTACGAGCAGTACTTC. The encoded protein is CASSLAFGGQAYEQYF.

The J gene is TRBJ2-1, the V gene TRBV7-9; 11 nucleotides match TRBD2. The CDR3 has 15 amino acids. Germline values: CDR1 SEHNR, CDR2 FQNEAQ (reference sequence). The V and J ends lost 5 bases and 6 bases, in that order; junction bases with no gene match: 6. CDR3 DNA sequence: TGTGCCAGCAGCCAAGTGCTAGCGGGGGGCAATGAGCAGTTCTTC. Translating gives CASSQVLAGGNEQFF.

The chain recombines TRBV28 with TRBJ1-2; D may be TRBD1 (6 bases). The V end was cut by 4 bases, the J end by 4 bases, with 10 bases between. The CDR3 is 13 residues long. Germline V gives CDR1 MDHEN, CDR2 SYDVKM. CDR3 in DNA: TGTGCCAGCAGTTGGGGGGGCCTCTATGGCTACACCTTC. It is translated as CASSWGGLYGYTF.

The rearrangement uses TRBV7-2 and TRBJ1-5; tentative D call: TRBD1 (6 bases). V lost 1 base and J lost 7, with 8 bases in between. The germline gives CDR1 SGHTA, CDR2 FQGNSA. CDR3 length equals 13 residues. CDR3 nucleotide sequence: TGTGCCAGCAGCTTAGAAGGGGGGCAGCCCCAGCATTTT. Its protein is CASSLEGGQPQHF.

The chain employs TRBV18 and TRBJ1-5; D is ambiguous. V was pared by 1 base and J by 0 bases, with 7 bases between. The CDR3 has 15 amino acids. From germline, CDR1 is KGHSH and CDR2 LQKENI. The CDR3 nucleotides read TGTGCCAGCTCACCACAGGATCATAGCAATCAGCCCCAGCATTTT. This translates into CASSPQDHSNQPQHF.

The CDR3 coding sequence is TGTGCCAGCTCACCACCGAACTACACAATGAACACTGAAGCTTTCTTT. Its protein is CASSPPNYTMNTEAFF. V gene TRBV18 combines with J gene TRBJ1-1; D call uncertain. The length of the CDR3 is 16 residues. Between the trimmed V and J ends, which lost 0 bases and 0 bases, there was a span of 11 bases. Per germline, CDR1 KGHSH and CDR2 LQKENI.

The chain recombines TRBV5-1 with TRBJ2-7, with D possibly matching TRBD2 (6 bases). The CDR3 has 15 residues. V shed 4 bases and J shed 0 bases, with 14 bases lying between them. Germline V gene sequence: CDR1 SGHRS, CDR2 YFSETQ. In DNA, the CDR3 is TGCGCCAGCAGCACGGCGGGACTGAACTCCTACGAGCAGTACTTC. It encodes CASSTAGLNSYEQYF. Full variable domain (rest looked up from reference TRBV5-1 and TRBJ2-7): KAGVTQTPRYLIKTRGQQVTLSCSPISGHRSVSWYQQTPGQGLQFLFEYFSETQRNKGNFPGRFSGRQFSNSRSEMNVSTLELGDSALYLCASSTAGLNSYEQYFGPGTRLTVT.

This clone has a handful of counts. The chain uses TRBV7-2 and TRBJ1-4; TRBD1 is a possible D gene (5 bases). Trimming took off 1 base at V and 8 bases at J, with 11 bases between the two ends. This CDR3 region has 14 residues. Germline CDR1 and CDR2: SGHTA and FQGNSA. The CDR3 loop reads CASSLGGAGEKLFF. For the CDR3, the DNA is TGTGCCAGCAGCTTAGGTGGGGCCGGGGAAAAACTGTTTTTT.

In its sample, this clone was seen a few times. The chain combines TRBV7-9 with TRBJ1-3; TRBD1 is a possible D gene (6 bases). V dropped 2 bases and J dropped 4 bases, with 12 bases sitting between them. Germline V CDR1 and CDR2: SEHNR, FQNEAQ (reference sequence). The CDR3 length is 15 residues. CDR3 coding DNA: TGTGCCAGCAGCTTAAGAGGGGGGCGAGGAAACACCATATATTTT. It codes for CASSLRGGRGNTIYF.

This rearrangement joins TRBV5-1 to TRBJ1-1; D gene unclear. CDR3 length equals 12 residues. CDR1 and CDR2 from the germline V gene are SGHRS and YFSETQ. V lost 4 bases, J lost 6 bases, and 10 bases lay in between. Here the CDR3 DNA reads TGCGCCAGCAGCCGACCGGGAGCTGAAGCTTTCTTT. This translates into CASSRPGAEAFF.

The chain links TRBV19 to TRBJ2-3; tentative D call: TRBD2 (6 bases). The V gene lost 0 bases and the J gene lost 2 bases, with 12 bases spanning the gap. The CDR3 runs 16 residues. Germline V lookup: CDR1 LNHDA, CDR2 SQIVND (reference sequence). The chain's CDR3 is CASSIEHGTHTDTQYF. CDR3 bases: TGTGCCAGTAGTATAGAACACGGGACTCACACAGATACGCAGTATTTT.

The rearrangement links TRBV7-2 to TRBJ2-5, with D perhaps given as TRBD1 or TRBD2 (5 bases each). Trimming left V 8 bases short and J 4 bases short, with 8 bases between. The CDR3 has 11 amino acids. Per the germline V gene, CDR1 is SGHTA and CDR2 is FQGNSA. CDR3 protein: CASGTRETQYF. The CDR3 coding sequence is TGTGCCAGCGGGACCCGAGAGACCCAGTACTTC.

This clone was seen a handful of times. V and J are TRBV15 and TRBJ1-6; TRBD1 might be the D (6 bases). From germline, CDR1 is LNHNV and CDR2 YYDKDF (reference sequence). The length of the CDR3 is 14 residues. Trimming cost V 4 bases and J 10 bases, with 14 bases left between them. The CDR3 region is CATSTGDGRSPLHF. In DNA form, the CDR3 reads TGTGCCACCAGCACAGGGGACGGGAGGTCACCCCTCCACTTT. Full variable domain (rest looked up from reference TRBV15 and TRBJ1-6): DAMVIQNPRYQVTQFGKPVTLSCSQTLNHNVMYWYQQKSSQAPKLLFHYYDKDFNNEADTPDNFQSRRPNTSFCFLDIRSPGLGDTAMYLCATSTGDGRSPLHFGNGTRLTVT.

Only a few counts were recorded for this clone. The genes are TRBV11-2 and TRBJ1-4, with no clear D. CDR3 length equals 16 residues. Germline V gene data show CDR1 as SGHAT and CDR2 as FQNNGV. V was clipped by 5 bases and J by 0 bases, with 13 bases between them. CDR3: CASSPRQAATNEKLFF. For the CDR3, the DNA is TGTGCCAGCAGCCCCCGTCAAGCCGCAACTAATGAAAAACTGTTTTTT. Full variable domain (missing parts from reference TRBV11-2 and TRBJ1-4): EAGVAQSPRYKIIEKRQSVAFWCNPISGHATLYWYQQILGQGPKLLIQFQNNGVVDDSQLPKDRFSAERLKGVDSTLKIQPAKLEDSAVYLCASSPRQAATNEKLFFGSGTQLSVL.

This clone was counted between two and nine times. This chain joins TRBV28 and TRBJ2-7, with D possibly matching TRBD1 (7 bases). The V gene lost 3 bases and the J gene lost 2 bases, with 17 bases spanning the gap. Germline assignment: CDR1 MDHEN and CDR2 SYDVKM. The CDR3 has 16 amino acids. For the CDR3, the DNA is TGTGCCAGCAGTTTTGATCGTGGAGGGGGCACCTACGAGCAGTACTTC. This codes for CASSFDRGGGTYEQYF.

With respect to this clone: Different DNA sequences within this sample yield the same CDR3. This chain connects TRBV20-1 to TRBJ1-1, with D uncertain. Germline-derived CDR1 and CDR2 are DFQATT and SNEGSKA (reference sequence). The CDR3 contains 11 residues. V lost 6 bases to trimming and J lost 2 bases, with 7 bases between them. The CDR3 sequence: CSARVNTEAFF. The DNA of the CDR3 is TGCAGTGCCCGAGTAAACACTGAAGCTTTCTTT.

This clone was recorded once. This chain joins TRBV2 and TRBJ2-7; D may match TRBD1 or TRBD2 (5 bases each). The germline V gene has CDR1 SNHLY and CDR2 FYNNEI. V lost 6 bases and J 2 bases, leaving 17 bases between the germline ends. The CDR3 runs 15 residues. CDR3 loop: CASSNPLGAAYEQYF. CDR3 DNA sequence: TGTGCCAGCAGCAACCCCCTCGGGGCTGCCTACGAGCAGTACTTC.

The CDR3 sequence: CSVGDYWETQYF. The CDR3 DNA reads TGCAGCGTGGGGGACTATTGGGAGACCCAGTACTTC. This rearrangement joins TRBV29-1 to TRBJ2-5, with 7 bases identical to TRBD2. Germline trimming cut 6 bases from V and 5 bases from J; bases unmatched to any gene: 6. The CDR3 extends over 12 amino acids. CDR1 and CDR2 (germline): SQVTM, ANQGSEA.

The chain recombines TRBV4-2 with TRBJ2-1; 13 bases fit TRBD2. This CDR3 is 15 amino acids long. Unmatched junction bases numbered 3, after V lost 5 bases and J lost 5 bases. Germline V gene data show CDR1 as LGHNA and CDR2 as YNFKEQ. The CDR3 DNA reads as TGTGCCAGCAGCATAGGACTAGCGGGGGACAATGAGCAGTTCTTC. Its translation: CASSIGLAGDNEQFF.

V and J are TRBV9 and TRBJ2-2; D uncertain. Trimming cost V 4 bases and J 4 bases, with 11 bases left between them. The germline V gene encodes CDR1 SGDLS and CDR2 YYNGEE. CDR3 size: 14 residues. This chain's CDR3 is CASSFTGSTGELFF. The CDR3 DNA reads TGTGCCAGCAGCTTCACGGGTTCCACCGGGGAGCTGTTTTTT.

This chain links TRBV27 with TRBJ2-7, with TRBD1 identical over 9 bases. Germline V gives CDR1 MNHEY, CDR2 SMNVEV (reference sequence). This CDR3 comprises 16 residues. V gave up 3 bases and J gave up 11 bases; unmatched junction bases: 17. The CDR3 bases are TGTGCCAGCAGTTTTTCCTCCGGGACAGGGTATATGAAGAAGTACTTC. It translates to CASSFSSGTGYMKKYF.

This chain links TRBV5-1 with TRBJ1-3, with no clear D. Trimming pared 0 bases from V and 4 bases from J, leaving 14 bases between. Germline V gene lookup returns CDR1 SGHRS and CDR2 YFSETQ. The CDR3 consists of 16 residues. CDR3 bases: TGCGCCAGCAGCTTGGCCGTCGTCGCTGGAGGAAACACCATATATTTT. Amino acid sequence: CASSLAVVAGGNTIYF.

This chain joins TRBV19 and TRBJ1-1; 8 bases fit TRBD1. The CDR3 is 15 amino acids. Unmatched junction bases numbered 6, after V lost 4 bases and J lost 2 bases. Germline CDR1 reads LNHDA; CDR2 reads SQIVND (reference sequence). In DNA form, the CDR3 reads TGTGCCAGTAGTAACGGACAGGGTTTTAACACTGAAGCTTTCTTT. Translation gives CASSNGQGFNTEAFF.

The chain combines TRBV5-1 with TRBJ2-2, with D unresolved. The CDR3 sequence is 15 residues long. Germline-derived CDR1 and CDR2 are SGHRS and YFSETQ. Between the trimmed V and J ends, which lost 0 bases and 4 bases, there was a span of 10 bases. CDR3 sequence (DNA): TGCGCCAGCAGCTTGGCCGGTTGGGGCACCGGGGAGCTGTTTTTT. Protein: CASSLAGWGTGELFF. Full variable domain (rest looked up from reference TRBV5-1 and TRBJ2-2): KAGVTQTPRYLIKTRGQQVTLSCSPISGHRSVSWYQQTPGQGLQFLFEYFSETQRNKGNFPGRFSGRQFSNSRSEMNVSTLELGDSALYLCASSLAGWGTGELFFGEGSRLTVL.